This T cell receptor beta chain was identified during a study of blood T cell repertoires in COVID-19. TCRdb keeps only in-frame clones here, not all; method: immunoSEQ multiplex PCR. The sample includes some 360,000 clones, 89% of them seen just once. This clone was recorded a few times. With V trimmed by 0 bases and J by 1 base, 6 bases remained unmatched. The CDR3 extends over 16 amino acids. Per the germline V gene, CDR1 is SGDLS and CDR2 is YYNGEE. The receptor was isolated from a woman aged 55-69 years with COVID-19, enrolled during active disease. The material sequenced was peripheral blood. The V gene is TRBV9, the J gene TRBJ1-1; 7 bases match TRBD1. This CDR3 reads CASSVVPGGTNTEAFF. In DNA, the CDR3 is TGTGCCAGCAGCGTAGTCCCAGGGGGAACGAACACTGAAGCTTTCTTT.